This T cell receptor beta chain was documented in a study of blood T cell repertoires in COVID-19. This clone was detected a few times. Trimming pared 4 bases from V and 0 bases from J, leaving 16 bases between. Germline lookup yields CDR1 GTSNPN and CDR2 SVGIG (reference sequence). The CDR3 covers 15 residues. Only in-frame clones appear in the TCRdb table, and some are missing; sequencing was by immunoSEQ multiplex PCR. The table shows 85,000 to 110,000 clones, with almost 90% occurring only once. This receptor was obtained from a human donor in a cohort sampled during active COVID-19. J is TRBJ2-7 and V is TRBV30, with D hard to call. The sample taken for sequencing was peripheral blood. The DNA for the CDR3 is TGTGCCTGGACCCAAGCTCATACTGTCTCCTACGAGCAGTACTTC. This codes for CAWTQAHTVSYEQYF. Drawing the rest from reference TRBV30 and TRBJ2-7, the complete variable domain is SQTIHQWPATLVQPVGSPLSLECTVEGTSNPNLYWYRQAAGRGLQLLFYSVGIGQISSEVPQNLSASRPQDRQFILSSKKLLLSDSGFYLCAWTQAHTVSYEQYFGPGTRLTVT.